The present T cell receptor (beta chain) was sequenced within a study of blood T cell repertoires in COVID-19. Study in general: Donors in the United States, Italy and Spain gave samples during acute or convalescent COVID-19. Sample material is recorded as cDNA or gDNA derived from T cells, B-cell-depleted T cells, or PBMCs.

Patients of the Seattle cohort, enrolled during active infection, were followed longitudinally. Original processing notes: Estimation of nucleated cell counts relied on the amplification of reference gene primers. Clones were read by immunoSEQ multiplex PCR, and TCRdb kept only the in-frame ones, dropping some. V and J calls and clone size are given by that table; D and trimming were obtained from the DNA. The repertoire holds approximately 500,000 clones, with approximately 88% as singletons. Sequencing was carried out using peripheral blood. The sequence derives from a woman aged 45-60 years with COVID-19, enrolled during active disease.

The CDR3 loop reads CASSPPQGKQFF. The CDR3 nucleotides read TGTGCCAGCAGCCCACCACAGGGGAAGCAGTTCTTC. V and J are TRBV12-3 or TRBV12-4 and TRBJ2-1; 7 bases line up with TRBD1. This CDR3 contains 12 residues. The junction had 7 bases not matched to a gene; V was cut back by 6 bases and J by 11 bases.